This is a list of T cell receptor beta chains from one sample in a study of blood T cell repertoires in COVID-19. Repertoires were generated with immunoSEQ multiplex PCR, while TCRdb's copy carries only in-frame clones and drops some. The sample includes roughly 180,000 clones, about 86% of them seen just once. Sample: peripheral blood. The receptors originated from a woman aged 25 to 39 with active or convalescent COVID-19. Both conserved end residues are part of each CDR3. Fields, in order: J gene, clone size, D gene, V gene, CDR3 DNA, CDR3 protein. The D gene is left open where the match is weak. Expanded clones are given a class, and other clones once, few, many or no size at all.

J gene: TRBJ1-1
clone size: .
D gene: TRBD1
V gene: TRBV28
CDR3 DNA: TGTGCCAGCAGTCTTACTTTTACCACAGGGGCGTACACTGAAGCTTTCTTT
CDR3 protein: CASSLTFTTGAYTEAFF

J gene: TRBJ1-1
clone size: .
D gene: .
V gene: TRBV12-3/TRBV12-4
CDR3 DNA: TGTGCCAGCAGTTTCCGCAGGAACACTGAAGCTTTCTTT
CDR3 protein: CASSFRRNTEAFF

J gene: TRBJ2-7
clone size: .
D gene: .
V gene: TRBV29-1
CDR3 DNA: TGCAGCGTTGCCCCGGACACTTCGAGCTCCTACGAGCAGTACTTC
CDR3 protein: CSVAPDTSSSYEQYF

J gene: TRBJ1-2
clone size: .
D gene: .
V gene: TRBV21-1
CDR3 DNA: TGTGCCAGCGAACAGGGGCCGCCTTTTGATGGCTACACCTTC
CDR3 protein: CASEQGPPFDGYTF

J gene: TRBJ1-2
clone size: .
D gene: .
V gene: TRBV9
CDR3 DNA: TGTGCCAGCAGCGTCGGGAGTTTAGAGGGCTACACCTTC
CDR3 protein: CASSVGSLEGYTF

J gene: TRBJ2-5
clone size: .
D gene: .
V gene: TRBV28
CDR3 DNA: TGTGCCAGCACCCAGACAGGCAGGGGAGAGACCCAGTACTTC
CDR3 protein: CASTQTGRGETQYF

J gene: TRBJ2-1
clone size: .
D gene: TRBD1
V gene: TRBV3-1/TRBV3-2
CDR3 DNA: TGTGCCAGCAGCCAAGATTGGGGACAGGGGGCGTCTAGCGCCCTCAATGAGCAGTTCTTC
CDR3 protein: CASSQDWGQGASSALNEQFF

J gene: TRBJ2-3
clone size: .
D gene: TRBD2
V gene: TRBV3-1/TRBV3-2
CDR3 DNA: TGTGCCAGCAGCTCCACTAGCGTCACAGATACGCAGTATTTT
CDR3 protein: CASSSTSVTDTQYF

J gene: TRBJ2-5
clone size: few
D gene: .
V gene: TRBV27
CDR3 DNA: TGTGCCAGCAGCGGCCCGAGGCAGGGGATGGGGGAGACCCAGTACTTC
CDR3 protein: CASSGPRQGMGETQYF

J gene: TRBJ1-1
clone size: .
D gene: TRBD1
V gene: TRBV7-6
CDR3 DNA: TGTGCCAGCAGCTTAGCGCCAGGGACAGATATGAACACTGAAGCTTTCTTT
CDR3 protein: CASSLAPGTDMNTEAFF

J gene: TRBJ2-1
clone size: .
D gene: .
V gene: TRBV5-1
CDR3 DNA: TGCGCCAGCAGCTTGCCGGGAAATGAGCAGTTCTTC
CDR3 protein: CASSLPGNEQFF

J gene: TRBJ1-3
clone size: .
D gene: .
V gene: TRBV4-2
CDR3 DNA: TGTGCCAGCAGCCAAGGCGAACCTTACACCATATATTTT
CDR3 protein: CASSQGEPYTIYF

J gene: TRBJ1-4
clone size: .
D gene: .
V gene: TRBV28
CDR3 DNA: TGTGCCAGCAGGGGACTTCAGGGATCTGGGGAAAAACTGTTTTTT
CDR3 protein: CASRGLQGSGEKLFF

J gene: TRBJ2-6
clone size: once
D gene: .
V gene: TRBV5-1
CDR3 DNA: TGCGCCAGCAGCTTGTTTCAGTCTGGGGCCAACGTCCTGACTTTC
CDR3 protein: CASSLFQSGANVLTF

J gene: TRBJ1-1
clone size: .
D gene: .
V gene: TRBV6-5
CDR3 DNA: TGTGCCAGCAGTAGGGGTCACACTGAAGCTTTCTTT
CDR3 protein: CASSRGHTEAFF

J gene: TRBJ1-5
clone size: .
D gene: .
V gene: TRBV19
CDR3 DNA: TGTGCCAGTAACGGGGGGCCGATTCAGCCCCAGCATTTT
CDR3 protein: CASNGGPIQPQHF

J gene: TRBJ2-2
clone size: once
D gene: .
V gene: TRBV11-2
CDR3 DNA: TGTGCCAGCAGCTTAAGGGGGAGAGAACCCGGGGAGCTGTTTTTT
CDR3 protein: CASSLRGREPGELFF

J gene: TRBJ1-2
clone size: few
D gene: .
V gene: TRBV27
CDR3 DNA: TGTGCCAGCAGTTTATGGGGAGACTATGGCTACACCTTC
CDR3 protein: CASSLWGDYGYTF

J gene: TRBJ2-2
clone size: .
D gene: TRBD1
V gene: TRBV11-2
CDR3 DNA: TGTGCCAGCAGCTTCGCGACAGGGTACACCGGGGAGCTGTTTTTT
CDR3 protein: CASSFATGYTGELFF

J gene: TRBJ1-4
clone size: .
D gene: .
V gene: TRBV7-9
CDR3 DNA: TGTGCCAGCAGCTTAGTTGAGGTGGAAAAACTGTTTTTT
CDR3 protein: CASSLVEVEKLFF

J gene: TRBJ1-1
clone size: .
D gene: .
V gene: TRBV3-1/TRBV3-2
CDR3 DNA: TGTGCCAGCAGCCAAGATTGGGGAGACACTGAAGCTTTCTTT
CDR3 protein: CASSQDWGDTEAFF

J gene: TRBJ2-7
clone size: .
D gene: TRBD1
V gene: TRBV5-8
CDR3 DNA: TGTGCCAGCAGATACTCCCACCGGGACAGCTCCTACGAGCAGTACTTC
CDR3 protein: CASRYSHRDSSYEQYF

J gene: TRBJ1-2
clone size: .
D gene: .
V gene: TRBV25-1
CDR3 DNA: TGTGCCAGCGGGGGGGGCTACACCTTC
CDR3 protein: CASGGGYTF

J gene: TRBJ1-4
clone size: .
D gene: .
V gene: TRBV18
CDR3 DNA: TGTGCCAGCTCACCCCAGGGGACAAGCAATGAAAAACTGTTTTTT
CDR3 protein: CASSPQGTSNEKLFF